Below are 14 T cell receptor beta chains sequenced from a single sample in a study of regulatory T cells in long-lasting Graves disease. Time point indicated: persistent/refractory GD, antithyroid drugs over 5 years with positive TRAb. Construction of the TCR library relied on RNA isolated from PBMCs. Assembly of TCR beta libraries relied on iRepertoire HTBI primers together with Arm-PCR of CDR3 regions. TCRdb re-called the multiplex PCR reads through MiXCR, storing one row per CDR3 protein. The sample shows around 450,000 distinct CDR3 sequences, roughly 21% of them seen only once. The source material was peripheral blood mononuclear cells (PBMCs), sampled when the disease was refractory, from a patient treated with antithyroid drugs. The receptors were sampled from a female donor with Graves disease.

This clonotype appeared many times. The V call is TRBV28, the J call TRBJ2-7; D not certain. Germline V gives CDR1 MDHEN, CDR2 SYDVKM. V was pared by 6 bases and J by 4 bases, with 16 bases between. The CDR3 is 14 amino acids. The CDR3 DNA follows: TGTGCCAGCAGCAGCCCCGCGCTCTGGTACGAGCAGTACTTC. This translates into CASSSPALWYEQYF.

This clonotype occurred a few times. V and J are TRBV2 and TRBJ1-2; TRBD1 is a possible D gene (5 bases). CDR3 length equals 13 residues. From germline, CDR1 is SNHLY and CDR2 FYNNEI. V was cut by 5 bases and J by 7 bases, with 14 bases left in between. CDR3 bases: TGTGCCAGCAGTTACATGGGGCGGGCTGGCTACACCTTC. Translating gives CASSYMGRAGYTF.

This clonotype appeared a few times. The chain couples TRBV5-1 to TRBJ2-1, with 11 positions matching TRBD1. The CDR3 sequence is 16 residues long. Germline V gene data show CDR1 as SGHRS and CDR2 as YFSETQ. The V and J ends lost 6 bases and 3 bases, in that order; junction bases with no gene match: 8. CDR3 DNA: TGCGCCAGCAACGACGCCGGGACAGGGGGCTACAATGAGCAGTTCTTC. This codes for CASNDAGTGGYNEQFF.

This clonotype was picked up a small number of times. In DNA form, the CDR3 reads TGTGCCACCGACGGGTTGTCTGGCACAGATACGCAGTATTTT. Its translation: CATDGLSGTDTQYF. This chain joins TRBV19 and TRBJ2-3, with D uncertain. This CDR3 contains 14 residues. Looked up from germline, CDR1 is LNHDA and CDR2 is SQIVND (reference sequence). The ends were cut back, 10 bases at V and 1 base at J, with 15 bases in the middle.

This clonotype was counted only a few times. The CDR3 DNA follows: TGTGCCAGCAGCGAGGGGTCCTGGGAAGTTAACTATGGCTACACCTTC. As protein: CASSEGSWEVNYGYTF. V is TRBV3-1 and J is TRBJ1-2, with a tentative D call TRBD1 (5 bases). V was shortened by 5 bases and J by 1 base, with 17 bases between the two germline ends. Germline CDR1 and CDR2: LGHDT and YNNKEL (reference sequence). The CDR3 runs to 16 residues.

This clonotype was counted only a few times. This chain uses TRBV11-2 with TRBJ1-6; 8 bases are a match to TRBD1. The germline gives CDR1 SGHAT, CDR2 FQNNGV. V gave up 6 bases and J gave up 9 bases; unmatched junction bases: 7. The length of the CDR3 is 14 residues. As DNA, the CDR3 is TGTGCCAGCAGTATCGGGACAGGTCTTTCACCCCTCCACTTT. Encoded protein: CASSIGTGLSPLHF.

A word on this clonotype: At one of its ends the junction is not consistent with the germline gene, which may arise from a read error. The chain is built from TRBV10-3 and TRBJ1-3; D is unclear. Germline lookup yields CDR1 ENHRY and CDR2 SYGVKD. This CDR3 has 14 residues. The CDR3: CATSDPRSGNTIYF. The DNA of the CDR3 is TGTGCCACCAGTGACCCACGCTCTGGAAACACCATATATTTT.

The rearrangement joins TRBV27 to TRBJ2-7, with 7 bases aligning to TRBD1. The CDR3 is 14 residues long. V lost 5 bases to trimming and J lost 1 base; unmatched junction nucleotides: 5. Germline V gene sequence: CDR1 MNHEY, CDR2 SMNVEV (reference sequence). CDR3 region: CASSQDRASYEQYF. CDR3 coding DNA: TGTGCCAGCAGTCAAGACAGGGCATCCTACGAGCAGTACTTC.

This clonotype was recorded at least ten times. V usage is TRBV6-1 and J usage is TRBJ2-5; 7 nucleotides align to TRBD2. The V gene's germline CDR1 is MNHNS and CDR2 SASEGT. The CDR3 spans 14 residues. After removal of 8 bases from V and 5 bases from J, the junction contained 11 bases not matched to a gene. CDR3 in amino acids: CASFPWGGSETQYF. The CDR3, as DNA: TGTGCCAGCTTCCCTTGGGGGGGATCGGAGACCCAGTACTTC.

A note on this clonotype: One base away lies a much larger clone, so this may be a sequencing read error. The V and J genes are TRBV12-3 or TRBV12-4 and TRBJ2-7; D might be TRBD2 (5 bases). Trimming took 5 bases from V and 9 from J, leaving 20 bases between them. The CDR3 has 14 amino acids. CDR3: CASSPMSGREGQYF. CDR3 nucleotides: TGTGCCAGCAGTCCGATGAGCGGCCGGGAAGGGCAGTACTTC.

This clonotype was detected ten times or more. This chain joins TRBV11-2 and TRBJ1-2; D is ambiguous. Germline V CDR1 and CDR2: SGHAT, FQNNGV. Trimming removed 0 bases from V and 1 base from J, with 9 bases in between. The length of the CDR3 is 15 residues. The CDR3 DNA reads TGTGCCAGCAGCTTAGAGGGCAGGAATAACTATGGCTACACCTTC. Encoded protein: CASSLEGRNNYGYTF. Variable domain in full (rest from reference TRBV11-2 and TRBJ1-2): EAGVAQSPRYKIIEKRQSVAFWCNPISGHATLYWYQQILGQGPKLLIQFQNNGVVDDSQLPKDRFSAERLKGVDSTLKIQPAKLEDSAVYLCASSLEGRNNYGYTFGSGTRLTVV.

This clonotype came up many times. The chain combines TRBV28 with TRBJ1-6; D call uncertain. Trimming took 6 bases from V and 0 from J, leaving 9 bases between them. The germline gives CDR1 MDHEN, CDR2 SYDVKM. This CDR3 contains 15 residues. CDR3 coding DNA: TGTGCCAGCAGCCCATGGGCCTCCTATAATTCACCCCTCCACTTT. This sequence encodes CASSPWASYNSPLHF. Complete variable domain (other parts from reference TRBV28 and TRBJ1-6): DVKVTQSSRYLVKRTGEKVFLECVQDMDHENMFWYRQDPGLGLRLIYFSYDVKMKEKGDIPEGYSVSREKKERFSLILESASTNQTSMYLCASSPWASYNSPLHFGNGTRLTVT.

This clonotype was detected only a few times. The rearrangement links TRBV6-2 or TRBV6-3 to TRBJ2-2; 12 bases map to TRBD2. V lost 2 bases and J lost 3; bases outside the gene matches: 13. The CDR3 contains 20 residues. Germline V CDR1 and CDR2: MNHEY, SVGEGT. DNA of the CDR3: TGTGCCAGCAGTTACCATTTCCTGCTAGCGGGAGGGTTCGACACCGGGGAGCTGTTTTTT. The encoded protein is CASSYHFLLAGGFDTGELFF.

Remarks on this clonotype: Being one base from a much bigger clone, this may be a read error. The V call is TRBV6-9, the J call TRBJ2-5; 7 nucleotides agree with TRBD2. Trimming cost V 3 bases and J 4 bases; bases outside gene matches: 11. Germline CDR1 MNHGY, CDR2 SVAAGI. The CDR3 consists of 16 residues. CDR3 region: CASSYGMGRVRETQYF. The CDR3 DNA follows: TGTGCCAGCAGTTACGGGATGGGGAGGGTTCGAGAGACCCAGTACTTC.